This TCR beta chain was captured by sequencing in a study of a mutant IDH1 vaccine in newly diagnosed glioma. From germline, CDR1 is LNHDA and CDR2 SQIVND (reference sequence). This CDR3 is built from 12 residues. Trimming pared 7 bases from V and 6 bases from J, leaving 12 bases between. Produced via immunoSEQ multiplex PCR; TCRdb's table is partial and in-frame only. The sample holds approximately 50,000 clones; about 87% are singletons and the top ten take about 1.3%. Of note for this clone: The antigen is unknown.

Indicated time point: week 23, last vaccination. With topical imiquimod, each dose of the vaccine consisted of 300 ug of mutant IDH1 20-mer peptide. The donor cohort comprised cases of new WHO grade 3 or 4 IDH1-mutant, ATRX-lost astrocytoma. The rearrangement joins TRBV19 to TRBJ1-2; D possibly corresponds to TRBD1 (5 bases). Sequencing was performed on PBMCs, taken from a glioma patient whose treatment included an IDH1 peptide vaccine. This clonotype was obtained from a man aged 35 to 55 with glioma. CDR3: CASTAGLNGYTF. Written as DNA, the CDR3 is TGTGCCAGTACGGCAGGGTTGAATGGCTACACCTTC.